The clone carrying this TCR beta chain was picked up a small number of times. Antigen specificity is unknown. The study amplified TCR beta CDR3 regions using RNA transcripts. The workflow started with a first-round RT-PCR run with HTBI primers and then moved on to a second-round multiplex PCR. Using its own MiXCR run on the multiplex PCR reads, TCRdb lists one record per CDR3 protein. The data contain 650,000 to 900,000 distinct CDR3 sequences, approximately 40% of them singletons. The record originates from a study of Graves' ophthalmopathy and Graves' hyperthyroidism. Study details: Researchers obtained peripheral blood at initial diagnosis, before any treatment had begun. Whole-study findings and limits: Ophthalmopathy versus stable hyperthyroidism: 13-signature model gave roughly 88% sensitivity, around 81% specificity.

The CDR3 length is 14 residues. V lost 7 bases and J lost 5, with 17 bases in between. Germline V gives CDR1 SGHTA, CDR2 FQGNSA. The sample taken for sequencing was peripheral blood. The chain couples TRBV7-2 to TRBJ1-1, with TRBD1 as a possible D gene (5 bases). This TCR derives from an adult man with Graves' ophthalmopathy. CDR3 in amino acids: CASTQGRGRTEAFF. DNA of the CDR3: TGTGCCAGCACCCAAGGACGGGGGAGGACTGAAGCTTTCTTT.